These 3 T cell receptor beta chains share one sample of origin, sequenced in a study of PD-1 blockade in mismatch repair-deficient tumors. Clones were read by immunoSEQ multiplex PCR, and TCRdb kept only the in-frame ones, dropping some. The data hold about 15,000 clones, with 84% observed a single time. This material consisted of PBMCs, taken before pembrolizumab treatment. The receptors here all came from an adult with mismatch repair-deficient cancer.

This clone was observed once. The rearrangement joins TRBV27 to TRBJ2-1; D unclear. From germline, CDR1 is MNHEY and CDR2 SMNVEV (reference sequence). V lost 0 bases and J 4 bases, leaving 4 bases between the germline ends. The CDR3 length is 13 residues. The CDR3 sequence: CASSLSSYNEQFF. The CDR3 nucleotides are TGTGCCAGCAGTTTATCGAGTTACAATGAGCAGTTCTTC.

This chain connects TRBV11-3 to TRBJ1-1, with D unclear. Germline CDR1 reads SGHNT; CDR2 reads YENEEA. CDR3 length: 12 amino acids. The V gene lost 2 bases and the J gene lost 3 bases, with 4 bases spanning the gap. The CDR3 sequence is CASSLTYTEAFF. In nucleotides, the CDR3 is TGTGCCAGCAGCTTAACCTACACTGAAGCTTTCTTT.

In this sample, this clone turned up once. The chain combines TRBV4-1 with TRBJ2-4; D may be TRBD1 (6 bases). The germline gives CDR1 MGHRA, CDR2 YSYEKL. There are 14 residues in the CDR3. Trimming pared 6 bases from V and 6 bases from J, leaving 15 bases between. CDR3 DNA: TGCGCCAGCAGGAAAACAGGGTTTGGAAACATTCAGTACTTC. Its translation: CASRKTGFGNIQYF.